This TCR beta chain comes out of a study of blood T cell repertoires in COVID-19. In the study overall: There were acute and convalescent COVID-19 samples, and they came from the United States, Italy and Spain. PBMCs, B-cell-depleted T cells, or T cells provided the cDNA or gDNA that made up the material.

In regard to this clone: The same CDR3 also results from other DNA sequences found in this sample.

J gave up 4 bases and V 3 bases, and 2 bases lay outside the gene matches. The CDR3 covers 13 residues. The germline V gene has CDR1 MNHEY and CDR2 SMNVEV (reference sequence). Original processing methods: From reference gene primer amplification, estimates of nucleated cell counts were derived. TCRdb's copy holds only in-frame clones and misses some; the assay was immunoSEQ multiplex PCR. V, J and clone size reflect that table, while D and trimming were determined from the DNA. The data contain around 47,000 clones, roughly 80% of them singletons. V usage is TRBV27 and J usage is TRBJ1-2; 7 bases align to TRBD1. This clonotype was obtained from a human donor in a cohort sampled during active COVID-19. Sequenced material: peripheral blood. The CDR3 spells CASSFQGGYGYTF. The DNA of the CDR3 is TGTGCCAGCAGTTTTCAGGGGGGCTATGGCTACACCTTC.